The following is a T cell receptor (beta chain) sequence with its context. The sample carries other DNA sequences with the same CDR3. TCRdb keeps only in-frame clones here, not all; method: immunoSEQ multiplex PCR. The data contain 130,000 to 150,000 clones, 85% to 90% of them singletons. This sample is part of a study of blood T cell repertoires in COVID-19. Losses at the gene ends were 5 bases for V and 4 bases for J; bases not matched to a gene: 5. The CDR3 sequence is 14 residues long. Per germline, CDR1 LNHDA and CDR2 SQIVND (reference sequence). This chain connects TRBV19 to TRBJ1-1; 9 bases are shared with TRBD1. The receptor was derived from a man aged 50-60 years who had recovered from COVID-19. The sequencing sample was made of peripheral blood. CDR3 DNA: TGTGCCAGTAGTCCGGGACAGGGTGGCACTGAAGCTTTCTTT. Its translation is CASSPGQGGTEAFF.